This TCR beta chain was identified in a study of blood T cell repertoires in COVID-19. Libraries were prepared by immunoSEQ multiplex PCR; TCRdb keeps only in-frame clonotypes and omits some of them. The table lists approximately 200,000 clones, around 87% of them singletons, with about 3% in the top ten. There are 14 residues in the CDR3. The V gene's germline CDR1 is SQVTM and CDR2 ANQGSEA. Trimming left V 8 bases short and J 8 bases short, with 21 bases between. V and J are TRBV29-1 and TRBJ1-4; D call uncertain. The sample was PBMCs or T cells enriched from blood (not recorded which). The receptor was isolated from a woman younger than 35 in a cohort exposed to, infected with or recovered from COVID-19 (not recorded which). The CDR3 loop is CSIKRAEMDEKLFF. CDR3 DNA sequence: TGCAGCATTAAGAGGGCCGAGATGGACGAAAAACTGTTTTTT.